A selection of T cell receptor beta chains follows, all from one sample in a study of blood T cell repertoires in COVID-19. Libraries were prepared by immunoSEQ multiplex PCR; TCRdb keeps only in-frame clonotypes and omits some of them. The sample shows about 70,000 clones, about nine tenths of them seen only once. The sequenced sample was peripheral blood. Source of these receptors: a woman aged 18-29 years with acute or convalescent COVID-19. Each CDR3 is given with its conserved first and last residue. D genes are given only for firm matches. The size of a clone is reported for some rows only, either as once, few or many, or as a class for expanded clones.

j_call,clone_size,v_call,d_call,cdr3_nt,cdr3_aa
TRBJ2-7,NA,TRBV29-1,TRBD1,TGCAGCGTCGTGACAGGGACCTACGAGCAGTACTTC,CSVVTGTYEQYF
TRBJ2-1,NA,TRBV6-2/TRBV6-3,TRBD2,TGTGCCAGCAGTTACCAGCGGGAGGGATCTGAGCAGTTCTTC,CASSYQREGSEQFF
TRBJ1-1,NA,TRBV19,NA,TGTGCCAGTAGACCCGGGGGATATGTTGAAGCTTTCTTT,CASRPGGYVEAFF
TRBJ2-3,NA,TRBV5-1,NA,TGCGCCAGCAGCTTGGACAGCCTGGTCGGCGATACGCAGTATTTT,CASSLDSLVGDTQYF
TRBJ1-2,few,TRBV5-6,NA,TGTGCCAGCAGCGGTGGCGGACAGAACTATGGCTACACCTTC,CASSGGGQNYGYTF
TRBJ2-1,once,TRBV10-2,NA,TGCGCCAGCAGTGAGGGTAGTAATGAGCAGTTCTTC,CASSEGSNEQFF
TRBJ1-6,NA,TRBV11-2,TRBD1,TGTGCCAGCAGCTCATCCACAGGGGATAATTCACCCCTCCACTTT,CASSSSTGDNSPLHF
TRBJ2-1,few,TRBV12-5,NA,TGTGCTAGTGGTTTGCAGGGGAGCTCCTACAATGAGCAGTTCTTC,CASGLQGSSYNEQFF
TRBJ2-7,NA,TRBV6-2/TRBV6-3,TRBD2,TGTGCCAGCAGTCCCACCGGGGCTAGCGGGAGGACCTACGAGCAGTACTTC,CASSPTGASGRTYEQYF
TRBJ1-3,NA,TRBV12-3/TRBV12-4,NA,TGTGCCAGCAGCCTAGCGTCTGGAAACACCATATATTTT,CASSLASGNTIYF
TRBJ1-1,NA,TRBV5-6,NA,TGTGCCAGCAGCTTTCAGACGACACGGAACACTGAAGCTTTCTTT,CASSFQTTRNTEAFF
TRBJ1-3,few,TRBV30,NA,TGTGCCTGGAGTGTACGTCGGAGGCCCTCTGGAAACACCATATATTTT,CAWSVRRRPSGNTIYF
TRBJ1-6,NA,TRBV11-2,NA,TGTGCCAGCAGCTTAGAGGCGGAGTCACCCCTCCACTTT,CASSLEAESPLHF
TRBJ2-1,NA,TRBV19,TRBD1,TGTGCCAGTAGTATTGGACGTTGGACAGGGGATCGGGTGGAGCAGTTCTTC,CASSIGRWTGDRVEQFF
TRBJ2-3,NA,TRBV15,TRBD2,TGTGCCACCAGCAGAGATTCGGGACTAGCGGGACTAAGGGCGGGCACAGATACGCAGTATTTT,CATSRDSGLAGLRAGTDTQYF
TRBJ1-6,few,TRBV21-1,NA,TGTGCCAGCAGTTCCGGGACAGAGAATAATTCACCCCTCCACTTT,CASSSGTENNSPLHF
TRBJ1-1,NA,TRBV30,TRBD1,TGTGCCTGGACTAGGGACAGGGTTAACACTGAAGCTTTCTTT,CAWTRDRVNTEAFF
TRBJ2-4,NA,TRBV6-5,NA,TGTGCCAGCATGGCCGTAGCCAAAAACATTCAGTACTTC,CASMAVAKNIQYF
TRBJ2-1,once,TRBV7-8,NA,TGTGCCAGCAGCTTAGAACGGGGGAATGAGCAGTTCTTC,CASSLERGNEQFF
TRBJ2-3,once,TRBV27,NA,TGTGCCAGCAGTTTATCCCCACTCAAACTCACAGCTACAGATACGCAGTATTTT,CASSLSPLKLTATDTQYF
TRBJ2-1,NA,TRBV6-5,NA,TGTGCCACCTATTATATTCAGGGGAACAATGAGCAGTTCTTC,CATYYIQGNNEQFF
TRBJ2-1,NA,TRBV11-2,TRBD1,TGTGCCAGCAGCTTAACAGGGGGATTCTACAATGAGCAGTTCTTC,CASSLTGGFYNEQFF
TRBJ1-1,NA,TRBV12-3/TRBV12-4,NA,TGTGCCAGCAATCTCAGGGGCACTGAAGCTTTCTTT,CASNLRGTEAFF
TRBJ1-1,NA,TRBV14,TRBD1,TGTGCCAGCAGCCAAGTACAGGGGACTGAAGCTTTCTTT,CASSQVQGTEAFF
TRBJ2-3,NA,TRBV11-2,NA,TGTGCCAGCAGCTTAGGACCGGATTGGAGGTTCACAGATACGCAGTATTTT,CASSLGPDWRFTDTQYF
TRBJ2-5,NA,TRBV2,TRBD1,TGTGCCAGCAGTGAATTACAGGGGGGCGTTGAGACCCAGTACTTC,CASSELQGGVETQYF
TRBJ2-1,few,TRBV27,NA,TGTGCCAGCGGGGGGTCTAGCGTCGAGCAGTTCTTC,CASGGSSVEQFF
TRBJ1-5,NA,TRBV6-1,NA,TGTGCCAGCAGTGAATTCGGGGGAGTCAATCAGCCCCAGCATTTT,CASSEFGGVNQPQHF
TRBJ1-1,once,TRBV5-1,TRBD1,TGCGCCAGCAGCTTGGGAAGCCTCGGGACAGGGGTTGATGAAGCTTTCTTT,CASSLGSLGTGVDEAFF